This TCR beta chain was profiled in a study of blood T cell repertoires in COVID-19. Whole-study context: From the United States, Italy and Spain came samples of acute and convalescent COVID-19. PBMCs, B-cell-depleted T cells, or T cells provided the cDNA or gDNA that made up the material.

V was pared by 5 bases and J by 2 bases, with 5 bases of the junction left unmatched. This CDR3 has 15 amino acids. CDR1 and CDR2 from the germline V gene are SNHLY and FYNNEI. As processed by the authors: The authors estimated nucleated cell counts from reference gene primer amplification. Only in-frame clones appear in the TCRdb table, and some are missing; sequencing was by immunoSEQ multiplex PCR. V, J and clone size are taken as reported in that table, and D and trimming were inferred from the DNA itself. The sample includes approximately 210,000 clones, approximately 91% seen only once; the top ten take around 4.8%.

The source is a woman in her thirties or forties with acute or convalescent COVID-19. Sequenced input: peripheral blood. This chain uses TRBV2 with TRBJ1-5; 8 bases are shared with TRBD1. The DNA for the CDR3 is TGTGCCAGCAGTAACAGGGGGGTCGGCAATCAGCCCCAGCATTTT. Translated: CASSNRGVGNQPQHF.